A single sample gave rise to the 14 T cell receptor beta chains below, sequenced in a study of T cell responses to AZD1222 COVID-19 vaccine. Using immunoSEQ multiplex PCR, the repertoire was profiled, and TCRdb retains in-frame clones only, with some absent. The sample carries about 100,000 clones, nearly 95% recorded once. Specimen: peripheral blood, collected on day 0 of AZD1222 vaccination. Receptors originate from an adult in good health.

The V call is TRBV29-1, the J call TRBJ2-1; possibly TRBD2 for D (6 bases). Germline CDR1 and CDR2: SQVTM and ANQGSEA. CDR3 length equals 14 residues. Trimming pared 2 bases from V and 6 bases from J, leaving 14 bases between. CDR3 sequence reads: CSVEKGAGLNEQFF. The CDR3 nucleotides read TGCAGCGTTGAAAAAGGGGCGGGACTCAATGAGCAGTTCTTC.

CDR3 sequence (DNA): TGCGCCAGCAGCCCCATAACCGGGACAGGGGTGTATGGCTACACCTTC. This sequence encodes CASSPITGTGVYGYTF. The chain combines TRBV5-1 with TRBJ1-2, with TRBD1 matching 10 bases. The CDR3 is 16 amino acids. Trimming cost V 4 bases and J 5 bases; bases outside gene matches: 11. Germline assignment: CDR1 SGHRS and CDR2 YFSETQ.

This clone was detected only once. The genes are TRBV18 and TRBJ2-2, with TRBD1 as a possible D gene (5 bases). V was pared by 1 base and J by 1 base, with 13 bases between. This CDR3 is 17 amino acids long. Germline values: CDR1 KGHSH, CDR2 LQKENI. The CDR3 is CASSPLGQDKNTGELFF. DNA for the CDR3: TGTGCCAGCTCACCACTAGGGCAGGACAAGAACACCGGGGAGCTGTTTTTT.

The chain links TRBV7-2 to TRBJ2-2; TRBD1 might be the D (5 bases). This CDR3 region has 14 residues. Trimming cost V 10 bases and J 2 bases, with 14 bases left between them. Germline-derived CDR1 and CDR2 are SGHTA and FQGNSA. In DNA form, the CDR3 reads TGTGCCACCCGGAGACAGCCAAACACCGGGGAGCTGTTTTTT. Translating it yields CATRRQPNTGELFF.

J is TRBJ1-2 and V is TRBV20-1, with D uncertain. The V end was cut by 1 base, the J end by 8 bases, with 8 bases between. The CDR3 totals 11 residues. Germline V gene lookup returns CDR1 DFQATT and CDR2 SNEGSKA (reference sequence). Here the CDR3 reads CSARGLRGYTF. The CDR3 DNA is TGCAGTGCTAGAGGCCTACGGGGCTACACCTTC.

The chain carries TRBV7-6 and TRBJ2-5; 9 nucleotides agree with TRBD1. This CDR3 has 15 amino acids. Germline CDR1 reads SGHVS; CDR2 reads FNYEAQ. With V trimmed by 5 bases and J by 2 bases, 6 bases remained unmatched. The CDR3 loop is CASSPGGQGQETQYF. CDR3 nucleotides: TGTGCCAGCAGCCCTGGGGGACAGGGTCAAGAGACCCAGTACTTC.

The chain links TRBV2 to TRBJ2-2, with 11 bases fitting TRBD2. The length of the CDR3 is 16 residues. In germline, CDR1 is SNHLY, CDR2 FYNNEI. J gave up 7 bases and V 5 bases, and 9 bases lay outside the gene matches. The CDR3 bases are TGTGCCAGCAGTCACAGTAGCGGGAGGGCGGTCGGGGAGCTGTTTTTT. Amino acids: CASSHSSGRAVGELFF.

This chain links TRBV2 with TRBJ1-4; D gene unclear. This CDR3 is built from 12 residues. Germline V gives CDR1 SNHLY, CDR2 FYNNEI. V lost 10 bases and J 8 bases, leaving 14 bases between the germline ends. CDR3 nucleotides: TGTGCCACCGCGGGCCGCCTGGAAAAACTGTTTTTT. Protein sequence: CATAGRLEKLFF. Complete variable domain (other parts from reference TRBV2 and TRBJ1-4): EPEVTQTPSHQVTQMGQEVILRCVPISNHLYFYWYRQILGQKVEFLVSFYNNEISEKSEIFDDQFSVERPDGSNFTLKIRSTKLEDSAMYFCATAGRLEKLFFGSGTQLSVL.

This sequence joins TRBV6-4 and TRBJ1-5; weak D call: TRBD1 (6 bases). The CDR3 contains 13 residues. Germline CDR1 and CDR2: MRHNA and SNTAGT. V gave up 5 bases and J gave up 6 bases, with 11 bases separating them. The CDR3 coding sequence is TGTGCCAGCAGTTGGGACAATAGTCAGCCCCAGCATTTT. Its protein is CASSWDNSQPQHF.

The chain has TRBV6-5 and TRBJ1-2, with D hard to call. The CDR3 loop spans 12 amino acids. In germline, CDR1 is MNHEY, CDR2 SVGAGI. Trimming shortened V by 6 bases and J by 2 bases, and 7 bases separated the two germline ends. CDR3 bases: TGTGCCAGCAGCCGGATAAACTATGGCTACACCTTC. It specifies CASSRINYGYTF.

This clone came up once. The CDR3 here is CASSPGQVSGANVLTF. The CDR3 DNA follows: TGTGCCAGCAGCCCCGGACAGGTCTCTGGGGCCAACGTCCTGACTTTC. The chain is built from TRBV9 and TRBJ2-6, with TRBD1 matching 7 bases. From germline, CDR1 is SGDLS and CDR2 YYNGEE. The length of the CDR3 is 16 residues. The junction had 4 bases not matched to a gene; V was cut back by 4 bases and J by 0 bases.

This clone showed up just once. The chain combines TRBV7-8 with TRBJ2-1; D may correspond to TRBD1 or TRBD2 (5 bases each). Germline CDR1 and CDR2: SGHVS and FQNEAQ. The CDR3 consists of 15 residues. The germline V and J ends were trimmed by 4 bases and 5 bases, with 15 bases remaining between them. CDR3 amino acids: CASSSEGRGDNEQFF. CDR3 in DNA: TGTGCCAGCAGCTCTGAGGGTAGGGGAGACAATGAGCAGTTCTTC.

This chain connects TRBV4-1 to TRBJ2-1, with TRBD1 matching 8 bases. J gave up 9 bases and V 4 bases, and 14 bases lay outside the gene matches. There are 16 residues in the CDR3. Germline values: CDR1 MGHRA, CDR2 YSYEKL. CDR3 in amino acids: CASSREVGTGGGEQFF. The CDR3 DNA reads as TGCGCCAGCAGCCGAGAAGTCGGGACAGGCGGCGGTGAGCAGTTCTTC.

The CDR3 DNA is TGTGCCAGCAGCTTGAGGCCGGAGACCCAGTACTTC. Its translation: CASSLRPETQYF. V and J are TRBV5-6 and TRBJ2-5; D gene ambiguous. In germline, CDR1 is SGHDT, CDR2 YYEEEE. Deletions cut 1 base from V and 5 bases from J, with 6 bases between. This CDR3 has 12 amino acids.